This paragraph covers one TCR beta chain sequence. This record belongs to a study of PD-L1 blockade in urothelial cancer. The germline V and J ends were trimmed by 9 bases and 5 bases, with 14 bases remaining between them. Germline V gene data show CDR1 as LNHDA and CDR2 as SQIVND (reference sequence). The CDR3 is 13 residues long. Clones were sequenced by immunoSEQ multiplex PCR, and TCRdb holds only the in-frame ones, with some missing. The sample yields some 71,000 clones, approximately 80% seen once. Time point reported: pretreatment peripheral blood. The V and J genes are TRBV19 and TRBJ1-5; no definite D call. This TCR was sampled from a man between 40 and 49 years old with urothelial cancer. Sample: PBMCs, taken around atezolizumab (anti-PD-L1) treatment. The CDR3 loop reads CASEGYDYQPQHF. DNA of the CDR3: TGTGCCAGCGAAGGATACGACTATCAGCCCCAGCATTTT.